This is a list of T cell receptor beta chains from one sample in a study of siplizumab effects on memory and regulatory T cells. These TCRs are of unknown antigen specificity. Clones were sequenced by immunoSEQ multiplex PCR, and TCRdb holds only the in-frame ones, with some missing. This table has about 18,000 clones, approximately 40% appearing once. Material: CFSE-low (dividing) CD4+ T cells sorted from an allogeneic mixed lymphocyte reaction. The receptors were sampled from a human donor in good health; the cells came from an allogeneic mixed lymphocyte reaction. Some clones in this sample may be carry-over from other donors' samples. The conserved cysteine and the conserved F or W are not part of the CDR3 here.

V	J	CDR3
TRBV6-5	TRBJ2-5	ASSSPGTQY
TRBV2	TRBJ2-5	ASSLSGTGPQETQY
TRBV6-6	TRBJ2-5	ASSYSPGLETQY
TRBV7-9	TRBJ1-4	ASRRGLVVATNEKLF
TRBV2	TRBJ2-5	ASERGPGETQY
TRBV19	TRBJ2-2	ASSTFNTGELF
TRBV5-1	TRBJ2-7	ASSTVGGGPYEQY
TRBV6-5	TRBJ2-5	ASSYQIGTQY
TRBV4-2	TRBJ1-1	ASSRARAGDTEAF
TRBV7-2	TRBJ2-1	ASRGGLSRNEQF
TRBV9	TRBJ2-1	ASSGNLSPYNEQF
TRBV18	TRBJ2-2	ASSPDRRTGELF
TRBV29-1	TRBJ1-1	SVVGQPNTEAF
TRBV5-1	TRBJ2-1	ASRGGLASNNEQF
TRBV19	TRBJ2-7	ASSIDLYRGPYEQY
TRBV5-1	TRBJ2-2	ASSAGDLLTGELF
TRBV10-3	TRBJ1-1	AIRGSRAGSPEAF
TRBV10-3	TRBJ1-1	AISVSGATEAF
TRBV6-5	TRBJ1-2	ASSYLPSSVGYT
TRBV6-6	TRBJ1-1	ASRKNRVRGTEAF
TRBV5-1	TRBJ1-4	ASSLGYTGLFNEKLF
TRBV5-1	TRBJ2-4	ASRQVGKNIQY
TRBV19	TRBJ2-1	ASSIPGTGRNEQF
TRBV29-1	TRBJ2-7	SVRTSFSYEQY
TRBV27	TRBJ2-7	ASSLSAGGYEQY
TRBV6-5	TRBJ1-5	ASSAELNQPQH
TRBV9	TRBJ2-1	ASSRGGSGRSYNEQF
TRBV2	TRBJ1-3	ASNSGFPGNTIY
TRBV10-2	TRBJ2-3	ASSEVAGRTDTQY
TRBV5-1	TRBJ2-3	ASRGSGRADTQY